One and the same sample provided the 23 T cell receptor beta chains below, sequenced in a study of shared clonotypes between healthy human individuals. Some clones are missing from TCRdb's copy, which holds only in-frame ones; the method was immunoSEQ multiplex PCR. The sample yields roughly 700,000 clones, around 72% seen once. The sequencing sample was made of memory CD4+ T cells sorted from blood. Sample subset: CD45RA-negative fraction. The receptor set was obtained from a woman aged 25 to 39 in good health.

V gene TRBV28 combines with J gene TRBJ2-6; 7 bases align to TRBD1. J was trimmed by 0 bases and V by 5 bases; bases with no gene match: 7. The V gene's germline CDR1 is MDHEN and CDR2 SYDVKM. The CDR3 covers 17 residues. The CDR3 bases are TGTGCCAGCAGTACTGCCCACAGGGGCTCTGGGGCCAACGTCCTGACTTTC. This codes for CASSTAHRGSGANVLTF.

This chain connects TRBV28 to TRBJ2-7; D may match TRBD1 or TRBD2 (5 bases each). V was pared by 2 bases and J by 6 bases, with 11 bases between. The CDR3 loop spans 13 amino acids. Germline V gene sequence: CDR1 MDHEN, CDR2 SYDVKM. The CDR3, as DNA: TGTGCCAGCAGTTTAATAGGGACGGGCGAGCAGTACTTC. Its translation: CASSLIGTGEQYF.

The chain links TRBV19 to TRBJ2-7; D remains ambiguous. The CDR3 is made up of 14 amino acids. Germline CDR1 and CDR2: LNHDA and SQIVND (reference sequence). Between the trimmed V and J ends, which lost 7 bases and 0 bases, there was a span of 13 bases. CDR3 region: CASMNSPSSYEQYF. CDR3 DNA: TGTGCCAGTATGAACAGTCCAAGCTCCTACGAGCAGTACTTC.

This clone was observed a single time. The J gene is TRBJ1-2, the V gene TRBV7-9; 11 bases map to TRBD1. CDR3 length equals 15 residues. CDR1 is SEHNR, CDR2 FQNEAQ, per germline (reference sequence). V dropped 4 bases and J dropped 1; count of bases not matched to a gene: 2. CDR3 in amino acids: CASSWGTGGNYGYTF. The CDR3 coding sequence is TGTGCCAGCAGCTGGGGGACAGGGGGTAACTATGGCTACACCTTC.

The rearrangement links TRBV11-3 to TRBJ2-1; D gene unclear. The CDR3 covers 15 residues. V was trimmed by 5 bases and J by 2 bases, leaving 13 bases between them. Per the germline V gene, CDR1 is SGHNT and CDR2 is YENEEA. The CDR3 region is CASSAGALPYNEQFF. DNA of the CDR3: TGTGCCAGCAGCGCCGGAGCCTTACCCTACAATGAGCAGTTCTTC.

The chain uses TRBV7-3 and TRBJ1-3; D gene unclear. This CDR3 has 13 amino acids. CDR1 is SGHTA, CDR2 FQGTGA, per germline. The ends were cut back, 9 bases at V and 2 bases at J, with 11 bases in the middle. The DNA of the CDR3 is TGTGCCAGTGGAAGCCCGCCTGGAAACACCATATATTTT. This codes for CASGSPPGNTIYF.

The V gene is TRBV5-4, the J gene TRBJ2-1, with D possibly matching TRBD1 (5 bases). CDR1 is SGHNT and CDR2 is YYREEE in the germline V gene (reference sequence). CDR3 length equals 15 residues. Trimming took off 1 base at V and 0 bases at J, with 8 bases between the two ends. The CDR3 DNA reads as TGTGCCAGCAGCTTGTTTACAGGCTCCTACAATGAGCAGTTCTTC. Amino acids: CASSLFTGSYNEQFF.

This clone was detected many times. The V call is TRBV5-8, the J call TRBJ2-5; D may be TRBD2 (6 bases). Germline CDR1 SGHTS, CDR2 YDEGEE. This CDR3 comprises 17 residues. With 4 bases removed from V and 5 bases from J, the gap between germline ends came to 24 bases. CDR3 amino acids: CASSNELSTTRGETQYF. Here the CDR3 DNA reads TGTGCCAGCAGCAACGAACTTAGCACGACCCGGGGGGAGACCCAGTACTTC.

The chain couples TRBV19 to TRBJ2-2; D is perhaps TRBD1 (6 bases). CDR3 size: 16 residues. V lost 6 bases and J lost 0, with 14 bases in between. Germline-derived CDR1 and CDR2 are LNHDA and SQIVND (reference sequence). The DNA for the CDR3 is TGTGCCAGTAGCTTGGGACAAACTCCGAACACCGGGGAGCTGTTTTTT. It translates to CASSLGQTPNTGELFF.

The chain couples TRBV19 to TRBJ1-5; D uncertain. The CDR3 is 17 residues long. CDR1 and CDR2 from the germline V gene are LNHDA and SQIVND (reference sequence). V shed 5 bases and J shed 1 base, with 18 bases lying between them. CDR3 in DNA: TGTGCCAGTAGTCATATCGGTTCGGTATACAGCAATCAGCCCCAGCATTTT. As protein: CASSHIGSVYSNQPQHF.

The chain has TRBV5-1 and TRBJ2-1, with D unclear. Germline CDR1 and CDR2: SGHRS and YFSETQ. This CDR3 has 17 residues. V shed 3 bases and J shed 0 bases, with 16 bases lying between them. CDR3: CASSSSQRAISYNEQFF. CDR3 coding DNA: TGCGCCAGCAGCTCCTCCCAAAGGGCCATCTCCTACAATGAGCAGTTCTTC.

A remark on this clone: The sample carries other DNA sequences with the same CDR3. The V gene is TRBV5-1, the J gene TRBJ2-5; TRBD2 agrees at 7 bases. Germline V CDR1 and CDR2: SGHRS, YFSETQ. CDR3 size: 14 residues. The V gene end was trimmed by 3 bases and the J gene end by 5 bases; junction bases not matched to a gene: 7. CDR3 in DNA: TGCGCCAGCAGCTCCTCGACTAGCAGGGAGACCCAGTACTTC. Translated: CASSSSTSRETQYF. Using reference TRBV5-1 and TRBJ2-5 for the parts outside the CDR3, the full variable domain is KAGVTQTPRYLIKTRGQQVTLSCSPISGHRSVSWYQQTPGQGLQFLFEYFSETQRNKGNFPGRFSGRQFSNSRSEMNVSTLELGDSALYLCASSSSTSRETQYFGPGTRLLVL.

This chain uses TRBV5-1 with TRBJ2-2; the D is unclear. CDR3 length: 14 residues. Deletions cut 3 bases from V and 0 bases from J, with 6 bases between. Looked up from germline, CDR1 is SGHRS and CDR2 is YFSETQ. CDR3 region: CASSSPANTGELFF. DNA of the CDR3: TGCGCCAGCAGCTCCCCTGCGAACACCGGGGAGCTGTTTTTT.

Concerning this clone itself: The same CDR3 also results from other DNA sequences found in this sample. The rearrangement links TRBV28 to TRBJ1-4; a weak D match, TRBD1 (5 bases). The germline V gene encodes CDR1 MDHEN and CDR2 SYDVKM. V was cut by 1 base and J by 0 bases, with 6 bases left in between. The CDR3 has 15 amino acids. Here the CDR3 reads CASSLSGATNEKLFF. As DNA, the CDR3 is TGTGCCAGCAGTTTATCGGGGGCAACTAATGAAAAACTGTTTTTT. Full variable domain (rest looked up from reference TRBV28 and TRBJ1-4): DVKVTQSSRYLVKRTGEKVFLECVQDMDHENMFWYRQDPGLGLRLIYFSYDVKMKEKGDIPEGYSVSREKKERFSLILESASTNQTSMYLCASSLSGATNEKLFFGSGTQLSVL.

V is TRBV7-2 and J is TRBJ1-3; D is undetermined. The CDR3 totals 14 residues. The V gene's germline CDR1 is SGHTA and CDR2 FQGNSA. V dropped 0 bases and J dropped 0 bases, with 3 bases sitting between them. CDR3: CASSLAASGNTIYF. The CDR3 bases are TGTGCCAGCAGCTTAGCGGCCTCTGGAAACACCATATATTTT.

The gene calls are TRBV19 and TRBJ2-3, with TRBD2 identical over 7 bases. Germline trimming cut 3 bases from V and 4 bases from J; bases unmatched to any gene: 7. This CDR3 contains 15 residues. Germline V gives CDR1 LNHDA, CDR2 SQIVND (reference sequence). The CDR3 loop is CASSIGTKYPDTQYF. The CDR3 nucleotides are TGTGCCAGTAGTATTGGGACTAAATACCCAGATACGCAGTATTTT. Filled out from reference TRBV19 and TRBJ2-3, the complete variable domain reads DGGITQSPKYLFRKEGQNVTLSCEQNLNHDAMYWYRQDPGQGLRLIYYSQIVNDFQKGDIAEGYSVSREKKESFPLTVTSAQKNPTAFYLCASSIGTKYPDTQYFGPGTRLTVL.

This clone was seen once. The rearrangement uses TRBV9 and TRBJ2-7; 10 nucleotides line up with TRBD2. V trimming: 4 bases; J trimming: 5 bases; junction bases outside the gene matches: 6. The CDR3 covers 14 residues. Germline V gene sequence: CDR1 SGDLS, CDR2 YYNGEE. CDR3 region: CASSISGRADEQYF. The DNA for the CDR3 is TGTGCCAGCAGCATAAGCGGGAGGGCCGACGAGCAGTACTTC.

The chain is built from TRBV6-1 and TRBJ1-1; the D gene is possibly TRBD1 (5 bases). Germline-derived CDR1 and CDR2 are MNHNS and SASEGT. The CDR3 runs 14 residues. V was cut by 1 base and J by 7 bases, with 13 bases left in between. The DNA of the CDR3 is TGTGCCAGCAGTGAAGGTGAGTGGGGCGGTGAAGCTTTCTTT. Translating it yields CASSEGEWGGEAFF.

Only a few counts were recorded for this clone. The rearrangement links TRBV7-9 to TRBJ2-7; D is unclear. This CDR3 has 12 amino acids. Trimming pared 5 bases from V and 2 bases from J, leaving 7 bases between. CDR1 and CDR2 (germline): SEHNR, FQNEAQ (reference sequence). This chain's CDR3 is CASSPHPYEQYF. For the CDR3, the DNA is TGTGCCAGCAGCCCCCACCCCTACGAGCAGTACTTC.

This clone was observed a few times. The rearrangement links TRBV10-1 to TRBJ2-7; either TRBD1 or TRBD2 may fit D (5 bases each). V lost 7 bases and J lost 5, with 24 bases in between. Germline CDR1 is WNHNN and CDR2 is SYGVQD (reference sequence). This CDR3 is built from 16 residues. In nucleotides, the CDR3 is TGCGCCAGCAACCTAATATTTCGACGAGGGGCCCACGAGCAGTACTTC. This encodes CASNLIFRRGAHEQYF.

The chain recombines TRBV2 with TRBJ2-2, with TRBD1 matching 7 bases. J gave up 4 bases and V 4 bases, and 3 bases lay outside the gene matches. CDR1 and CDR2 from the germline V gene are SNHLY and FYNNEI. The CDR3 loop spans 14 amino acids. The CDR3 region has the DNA TGTGCCAGCAGTGTGGGGACAGTCACCGGGGAGCTGTTTTTT. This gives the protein CASSVGTVTGELFF.

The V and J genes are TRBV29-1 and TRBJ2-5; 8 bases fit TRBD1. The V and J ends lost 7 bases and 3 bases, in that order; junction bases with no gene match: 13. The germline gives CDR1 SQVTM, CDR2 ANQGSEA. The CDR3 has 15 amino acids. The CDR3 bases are TGCAGCGCCGGGGAGGCGTCAGGGGGCGAAGAGACCCAGTACTTC. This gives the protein CSAGEASGGEETQYF.

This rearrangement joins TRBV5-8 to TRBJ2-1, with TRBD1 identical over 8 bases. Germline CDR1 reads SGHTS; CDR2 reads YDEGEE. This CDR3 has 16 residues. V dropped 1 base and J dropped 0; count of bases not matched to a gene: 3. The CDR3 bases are TGTGCCAGCAGCTTGCGGACAGGGAGCTCCTACAATGAGCAGTTCTTC. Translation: CASSLRTGSSYNEQFF.